This T cell receptor (beta chain) was observed in a study of blood T cells in healthy people across ages. Trimming stripped 0 bases from V and 4 bases from J, with 18 bases between. Germline V gene lookup returns CDR1 SGHTA and CDR2 FQGNSA. The CDR3 length is 17 residues. Notes on this clonotype: Its specificity is unknown.

Peripheral blood, ten milliliters per donor, was collected. No fewer than 6 million PBMCs went into each sample. The use of a sample-barcoded 5' primer and a J-beta primer mix characterized a second PCR of 7 to 11 cycles. Carrying 12 random nucleotides, a template-switch adaptor labeled each individual cDNA molecule. TCRdb re-analysed the 5' RACE reads in MiXCR, keeping a single row per CDR3 protein. The table lists 700,000 to 1,000,000 distinct CDR3 sequences, roughly 44% of them singletons. General study points: A strong correlation between TCR beta diversity and naive T cell percentage was seen.

The sequence came from a man in his 60s in good health. V gene TRBV7-2 combines with J gene TRBJ1-2; possibly TRBD1 for D (5 bases). The material sequenced was blood. The CDR3 protein is CASSLAPMGGSGYGYTF. CDR3 coding DNA: TGTGCCAGCAGCTTAGCCCCAATGGGGGGATCGGGCTATGGCTACACCTTC.